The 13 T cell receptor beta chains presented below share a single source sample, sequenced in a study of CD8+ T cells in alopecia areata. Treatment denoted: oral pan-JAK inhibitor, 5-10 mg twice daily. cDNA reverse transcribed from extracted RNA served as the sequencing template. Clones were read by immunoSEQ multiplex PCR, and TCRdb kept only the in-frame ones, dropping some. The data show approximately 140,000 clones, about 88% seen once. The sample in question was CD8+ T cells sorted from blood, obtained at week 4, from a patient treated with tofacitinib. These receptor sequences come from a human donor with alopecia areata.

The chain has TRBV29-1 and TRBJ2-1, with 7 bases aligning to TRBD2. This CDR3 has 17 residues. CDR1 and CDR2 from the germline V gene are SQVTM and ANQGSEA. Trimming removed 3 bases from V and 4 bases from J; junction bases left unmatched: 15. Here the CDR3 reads CSVEFDDRRGVYNEQFF. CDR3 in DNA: TGCAGCGTTGAGTTCGATGACCGTCGGGGGGTTTACAATGAGCAGTTCTTC.

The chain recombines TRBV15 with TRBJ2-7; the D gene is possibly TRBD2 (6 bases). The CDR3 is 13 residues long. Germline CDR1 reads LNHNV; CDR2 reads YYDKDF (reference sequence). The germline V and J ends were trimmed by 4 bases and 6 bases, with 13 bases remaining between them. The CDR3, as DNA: TGTGCCACCAGCATAACCCGGGGACTCGAGCAGTACTTC. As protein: CATSITRGLEQYF.

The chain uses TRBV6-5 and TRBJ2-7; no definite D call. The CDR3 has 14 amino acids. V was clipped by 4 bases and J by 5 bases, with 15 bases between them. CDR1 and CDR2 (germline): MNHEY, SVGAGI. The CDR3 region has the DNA TGTGCCAGCAGTTTCTTCGGCCAGGAAAACGAGCAGTACTTC. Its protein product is CASSFFGQENEQYF.

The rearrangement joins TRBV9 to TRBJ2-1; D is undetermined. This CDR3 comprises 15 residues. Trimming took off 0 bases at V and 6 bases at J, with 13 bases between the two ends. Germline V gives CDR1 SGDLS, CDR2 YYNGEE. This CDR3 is CASSVAETSINEQFF. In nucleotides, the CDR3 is TGTGCCAGCAGCGTAGCCGAGACTTCCATCAATGAGCAGTTCTTC.

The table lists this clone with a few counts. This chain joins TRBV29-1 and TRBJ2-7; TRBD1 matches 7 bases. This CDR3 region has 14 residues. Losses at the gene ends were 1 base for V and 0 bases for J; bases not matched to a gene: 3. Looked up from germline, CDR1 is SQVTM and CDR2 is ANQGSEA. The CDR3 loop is CSVEVTGSSYEQYF. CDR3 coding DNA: TGCAGCGTTGAAGTGACAGGGAGCTCCTACGAGCAGTACTTC.

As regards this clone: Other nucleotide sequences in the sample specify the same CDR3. For the CDR3, the DNA is TGTGCCAGCAGCTTAGGACAGTCCTACGAGCAGTACTTC. Amino acid sequence: CASSLGQSYEQYF. The chain has TRBV11-2 and TRBJ2-7; D is possibly TRBD1 (5 bases). Germline loops: CDR1 SGHAT, CDR2 FQNNGV. The CDR3 consists of 13 residues. Trimming took 1 base from V and 1 from J, leaving 5 bases between them.

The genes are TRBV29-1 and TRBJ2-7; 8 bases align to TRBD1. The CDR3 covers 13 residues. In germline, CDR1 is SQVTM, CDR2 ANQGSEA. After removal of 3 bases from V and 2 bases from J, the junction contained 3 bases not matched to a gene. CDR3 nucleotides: TGCAGCGTTGAGACAGGGGTCCCCTACGAGCAGTACTTC. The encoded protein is CSVETGVPYEQYF.

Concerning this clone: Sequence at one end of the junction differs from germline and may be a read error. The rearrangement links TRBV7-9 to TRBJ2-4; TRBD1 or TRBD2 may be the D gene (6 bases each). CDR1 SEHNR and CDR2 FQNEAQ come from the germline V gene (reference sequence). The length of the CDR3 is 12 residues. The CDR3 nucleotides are TGTGCCAGCAGCTTCGGGGGCAGGGCGGACAACTTC. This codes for CASSFGGRADNF.

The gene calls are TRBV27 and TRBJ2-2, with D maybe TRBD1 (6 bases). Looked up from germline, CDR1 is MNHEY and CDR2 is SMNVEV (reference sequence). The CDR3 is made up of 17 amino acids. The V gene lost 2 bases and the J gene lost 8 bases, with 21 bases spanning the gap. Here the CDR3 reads CASSLLPGQTPRGELFF. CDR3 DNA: TGTGCCAGCAGTTTACTTCCCGGACAGACCCCACGGGGGGAGCTGTTTTTT.

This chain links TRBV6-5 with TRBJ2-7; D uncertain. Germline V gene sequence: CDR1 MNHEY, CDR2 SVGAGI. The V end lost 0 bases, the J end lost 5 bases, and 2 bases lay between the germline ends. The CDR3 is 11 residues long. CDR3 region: CASSYSDEQYF. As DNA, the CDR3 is TGTGCCAGCAGTTACTCGGACGAGCAGTACTTC.

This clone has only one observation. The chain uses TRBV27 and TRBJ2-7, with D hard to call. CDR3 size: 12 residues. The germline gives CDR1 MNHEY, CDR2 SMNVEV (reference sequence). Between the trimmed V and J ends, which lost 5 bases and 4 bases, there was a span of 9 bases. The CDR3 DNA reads TGTGCCAGCAGTCCTGGGCGGTACGAGCAGTACTTC. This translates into CASSPGRYEQYF.

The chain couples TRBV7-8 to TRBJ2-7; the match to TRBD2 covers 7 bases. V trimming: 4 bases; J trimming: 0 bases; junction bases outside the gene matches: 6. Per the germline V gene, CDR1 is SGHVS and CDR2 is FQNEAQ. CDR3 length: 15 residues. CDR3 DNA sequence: TGTGCCAGCAGCTACGGCGGGAGTAGCTCCTACGAGCAGTACTTC. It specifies CASSYGGSSSYEQYF.

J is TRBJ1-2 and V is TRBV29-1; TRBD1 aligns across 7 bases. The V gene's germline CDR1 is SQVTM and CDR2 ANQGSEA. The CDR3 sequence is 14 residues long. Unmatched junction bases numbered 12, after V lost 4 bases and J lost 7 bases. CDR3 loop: CSVGGQAVDGGYTF. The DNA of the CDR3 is TGCAGCGTTGGAGGACAGGCAGTGGATGGTGGCTACACCTTC.